These 23 T cell receptor beta chains were all obtained from the same sample, sequenced in a study of identical twins. MiXCR was run by TCRdb on the 5' RACE reads, yielding one entry per CDR3 protein. Here the sample spans 410,000 or so distinct CDR3 sequences, less than 20% being singletons. Sequencing was carried out using naive T cells sorted from blood. These receptors were taken from a man aged 50-59 years in good health.

The V gene is TRBV10-2, the J gene TRBJ2-7, with 11 nucleotides matching TRBD2. Germline lookup yields CDR1 WSHSY and CDR2 SAAADI. The CDR3 has 15 amino acids. Losses at the gene ends were 2 bases for V and 8 bases for J; bases not matched to a gene: 8. CDR3 DNA sequence: TGCGCCAGCAGTGAGCCTGAGACTAGCGGGGTTAAGCAGTACTTC. Amino acid sequence: CASSEPETSGVKQYF.

This clonotype has at least ten counts. V is TRBV12-3 or TRBV12-4 and J is TRBJ2-7; D could derive from TRBD1 or TRBD2 (6 bases each). This CDR3 contains 16 residues. V was trimmed by 6 bases and J by 7 bases, leaving 25 bases between them. The CDR3 loop reads CASRRGSVQGSLEQYF. In DNA, the CDR3 is TGTGCCAGCAGGCGGGGATCGGTCCAGGGGAGCTTGGAGCAGTACTTC.

This chain uses TRBV27 with TRBJ2-1, with TRBD1 identical over 8 bases. This CDR3 is 15 amino acids long. V gave up 4 bases and J gave up 2 bases; unmatched junction bases: 4. The germline gives CDR1 MNHEY, CDR2 SMNVEV (reference sequence). The CDR3 DNA follows: TGTGCCAGCAGTTCCCAGGGGGCCACCTACAATGAGCAGTTCTTC. Translated: CASSSQGATYNEQFF.

The V and J genes are TRBV12-3 or TRBV12-4 and TRBJ2-3, with D tentatively TRBD1 (5 bases). The V and J ends lost 3 bases and 4 bases respectively, with 11 bases between them. The CDR3 is made up of 14 amino acids. The CDR3 nucleotides are TGTGCCAGCAGTTTTGGCAGGGTTCCAGATACGCAGTATTTT. Translating it yields CASSFGRVPDTQYF.

This clonotype has a handful of counts. This chain uses TRBV6-1 with TRBJ1-5; 8 positions match TRBD1. Trimming cost V 2 bases and J 3 bases; bases outside gene matches: 9. The CDR3 runs to 17 residues. CDR1 and CDR2 (germline): MNHNS, SASEGT. The CDR3 DNA sequence: TGTGCCAGCAGTGAACTTATTGGGACAGGCGACAATCAGCCCCAGCATTTT. Amino acid sequence: CASSELIGTGDNQPQHF.

The chain joins TRBV5-1 to TRBJ2-3, with a tentative D call TRBD2 (5 bases). The CDR3 is 12 amino acids. CDR1 and CDR2 from the germline V gene are SGHRS and YFSETQ. V lost 5 bases, J lost 8 bases, and 12 bases lay in between. The CDR3 bases are TGCGCCAGCAGGGAAGGGAGTCCTACGCAGTATTTT. It specifies CASREGSPTQYF.

The genes are TRBV20-1 and TRBJ2-1; D call uncertain. The CDR3 extends over 12 amino acids. Germline CDR1 reads DFQATT; CDR2 reads SNEGSKA (reference sequence). Trimming shortened V by 5 bases and J by 7 bases, and 12 bases separated the two germline ends. CDR3 sequence reads: CSARPIGNEQFF. The DNA for the CDR3 is TGCAGTGCTCGCCCCATAGGGAATGAGCAGTTCTTC.

There are a few counts of this clonotype. The V gene is TRBV9, the J gene TRBJ2-1; no clear D gene. The V end lost 4 bases, the J end lost 9 bases, and 14 bases lay between the germline ends. The germline gives CDR1 SGDLS, CDR2 YYNGEE. CDR3 length: 13 amino acids. The CDR3 reads CASSPVPSIEQFF. In DNA form, the CDR3 reads TGTGCCAGCAGCCCCGTGCCTTCTATTGAGCAGTTCTTC.

As for this clonotype: A much larger clone differs from this one at a single base, so this may be a read error. The chain is built from TRBV29-1 and TRBJ2-5; possible D gene TRBD2, 6 bases. The CDR3 consists of 15 residues. The germline CDR1 and CDR2 sequences are SQVTM and ANQGSEA. The CDR3 region is CSVLPGGTSQETQDF. CDR3 coding DNA: TGCAGCGTTTTACCAGGCGGGACTTCACAAGAGACCCAGGACTTC.

The chain is built from TRBV11-2 and TRBJ2-1, with 8 bases that match TRBD2. Germline V CDR1 and CDR2: SGHAT, FQNNGV. CDR3 length equals 16 residues. Trimming took 1 base from V and 3 from J; bases not matched to a gene: 5. The CDR3 nucleotides read TGTGCCAGCAGCTTAGTAGCGGGAAGGCACTACAATGAGCAGTTCTTC. Its protein is CASSLVAGRHYNEQFF.

The chain carries TRBV12-3 or TRBV12-4 and TRBJ1-5; maybe TRBD1 (5 bases). This CDR3 is built from 15 residues. V dropped 7 bases and J dropped 6 bases, with 19 bases sitting between them. This CDR3 reads CASTLGHLRTQPQHF. The CDR3 DNA is TGTGCCAGCACCCTCGGACATCTACGGACTCAGCCCCAGCATTTT.

There are a few counts of this clonotype. This chain connects TRBV30 to TRBJ2-7; D unresolved. Trimming took 6 bases from V and 3 from J, leaving 15 bases between them. Germline CDR1 GTSNPN, CDR2 SVGIG (reference sequence). CDR3 size: 13 residues. The CDR3 DNA is TGTGCCTGCGGCATAGGCAATATCTACGAGCAGTACTTC. This codes for CACGIGNIYEQYF.

This clonotype was seen a few times. The CDR3 DNA reads TGTGCCGTCCTAGCGGGGGCCCTCTACGAGCAGTACTTC. This sequence encodes CAVLAGALYEQYF. This chain joins TRBV7-2 and TRBJ2-7; 10 nucleotides line up with TRBD2. The length of the CDR3 is 13 residues. CDR1 and CDR2 from the germline V gene are SGHTA and FQGNSA. The V segment lost 11 bases and the J segment 3 bases; nucleotides outside the gene matches: 7. Full variable domain (remainder filled in from reference TRBV7-2 and TRBJ2-7): GAGVSQSPSNKVTEKGKDVELRCDPISGHTALYWYRQSLGQGLEFLIYFQGNSAPDKSGLPSDRFSAERTGGSVSTLTIQRTQQEDSAVYLCAVLAGALYEQYFGPGTRLTVT.

This rearrangement joins TRBV9 to TRBJ2-1, with unresolved D. Trimming took off 6 bases at V and 0 bases at J, with 22 bases between the two ends. Per germline, CDR1 SGDLS and CDR2 YYNGEE. The CDR3 has 18 amino acids. Here the CDR3 DNA reads TGTGCCAGCACCCCTAGTCGGGCCGGTCTCAACTCCTACAATGAGCAGTTCTTC. Protein: CASTPSRAGLNSYNEQFF.

Details on this clonotype: Its ends do not fully match the called genes, so a read error is possible. This chain uses TRBV4-2 with TRBJ1-1, with TRBD1 identical over 8 bases. The CDR3 length is 16 residues. Germline CDR1 is LGHNA and CDR2 is YNFKEQ. The CDR3 nucleotides read TGTGCCAGCAGCCAAGATTGGAGACAGGGGAACACTGAGGCTTTCTTT. Translated: CASSQDWRQGNTEAFF.

This clonotype has just a few counts. The V and J genes are TRBV5-1 and TRBJ1-1; D is uncertain. CDR1 is SGHRS, CDR2 YFSETQ, per germline. V shed 2 bases and J shed 0 bases, with 8 bases lying between them. The CDR3 consists of 14 residues. The CDR3 nucleotides read TGCGCCAGCAGCTTTAGACACATGAACACTGAAGCTTTCTTT. Translated, it gives CASSFRHMNTEAFF. Drawing the rest from reference TRBV5-1 and TRBJ1-1, the complete variable domain is KAGVTQTPRYLIKTRGQQVTLSCSPISGHRSVSWYQQTPGQGLQFLFEYFSETQRNKGNFPGRFSGRQFSNSRSEMNVSTLELGDSALYLCASSFRHMNTEAFFGQGTRLTVV.

At least ten counts were recorded for this clonotype. The rearrangement joins TRBV5-1 to TRBJ2-1; D remains ambiguous. There are 12 residues in the CDR3. V was shortened by 2 bases and J by 9 bases, with 9 bases between the two germline ends. The germline gives CDR1 SGHRS, CDR2 YFSETQ. Here the CDR3 reads CASSFSSPEQFF. The CDR3 DNA reads TGCGCCAGCAGCTTTTCGTCCCCTGAGCAGTTCTTC.

V usage is TRBV24-1 and J usage is TRBJ2-3; the match to TRBD2 covers 10 bases. CDR3 length equals 15 residues. In germline, CDR1 is KGHDR, CDR2 SFDVKD. With 9 bases clipped from V and 4 bases from J, the junction kept 9 bases outside the gene matches. CDR3 loop: CATQPAGGLADTQYF. The CDR3 DNA reads TGTGCCACCCAACCAGCGGGGGGGCTCGCAGATACGCAGTATTTT.

This clonotype was detected ten times or more. The chain links TRBV12-3 or TRBV12-4 to TRBJ2-3, with D tentatively TRBD2 (5 bases). Deletions cut 2 bases from V and 4 bases from J, with 10 bases between. The CDR3 runs to 14 residues. The CDR3 sequence: CASSLSEGPDTQYF. In nucleotides, the CDR3 is TGTGCCAGCAGTTTAAGCGAGGGCCCAGATACGCAGTATTTT.

The rearrangement links TRBV20-1 to TRBJ2-7, with D perhaps being TRBD1 or TRBD2 (5 bases each). This CDR3 has 16 residues. Germline CDR1 is DFQATT and CDR2 is SNEGSKA (reference sequence). Trimming stripped 0 bases from V and 0 bases from J, with 15 bases between. In DNA, the CDR3 is TGCAGTGCTAGAGATCTCGGGGCGCCAAGCTCCTACGAGCAGTACTTC. It specifies CSARDLGAPSSYEQYF.

In its sample, this clonotype was seen many times. The CDR3 region is CASSSRGGEQYF. The CDR3 DNA reads TGCGCCAGCAGCTCTCGGGGCGGGGAGCAGTACTTC. The chain combines TRBV5-1 with TRBJ2-7, with D possibly being TRBD1 or TRBD2 (5 bases each). Trimming left V 3 bases short and J 7 bases short, with 11 bases between. Germline assignment: CDR1 SGHRS and CDR2 YFSETQ. The CDR3 covers 12 residues.

This clonotype was recorded a few times. The rearrangement links TRBV20-1 to TRBJ2-1, with 7 bases identical to TRBD2. Germline CDR1 and CDR2: DFQATT and SNEGSKA (reference sequence). The CDR3 is 15 residues long. The V gene end was trimmed by 4 bases and the J gene end by 4 bases; junction bases not matched to a gene: 10. CDR3 amino acids: CSATGAGTFYNEQFF. Here the CDR3 DNA reads TGCAGTGCTACCGGAGCGGGAACCTTTTACAATGAGCAGTTCTTC.

The chain employs TRBV5-5 and TRBJ2-7, with TRBD1 matching 7 bases. The CDR3 is 15 residues long. The junction had 9 bases not matched to a gene; V was cut back by 3 bases and J by 3 bases. Germline CDR1 is SGHKS and CDR2 is YYEKEE (reference sequence). The CDR3 spells CASSYRDSVLYEQYF. Here the CDR3 DNA reads TGTGCCAGCAGCTACCGGGACAGCGTACTCTACGAGCAGTACTTC.